This entry lists 31 T cell receptor beta chains sequenced from one sample in a study of Ad26.COV2.S vaccination and SARS-CoV-2 variants. Treatment denoted: 15 to 20 received Ad26.COV2.S at low or high dose, single or two shots; 5 received placebo; per-sample allocation not given. Day 63 following the first vaccine or placebo injection was when the samples were taken. Sequencing used immunoSEQ multiplex PCR; TCRdb keeps in-frame clones, though not all of them. The table has around 450,000 clones, 70% to 90% seen once. Specimen: peripheral blood, collected in a trial of Ad26.COV2.S vaccine versus placebo. The receptor set was obtained from a person aged 18-65 years who received the Ad26.COV2.S COVID-19 vaccine or a placebo.

This sequence joins TRBV23-1 and TRBJ1-6; 8 bases line up with TRBD1. TRBV23-1 is reported as an ORF; its role is uncertain. The length of the CDR3 is 17 residues. The trim removed 4 bases at V and 6 bases at J, leaving 11 bases unmatched. CDR3 bases: TGCGCCAGCAGTCGAGAGAAAGGGACAGGAGGTAATTCACCCCTCCACTTT. Its translation is CASSREKGTGGNSPLHF.

The chain recombines TRBV6-5 with TRBJ2-5, with 11 bases lining up with TRBD2. There are 16 residues in the CDR3. V shed 0 bases and J 3 bases; nucleotides not matched to a gene: 3. Germline loops: CDR1 MNHEY, CDR2 SVGAGI. CDR3 amino acids: CASSYSLAGGKETQYF. DNA for the CDR3: TGTGCCAGCAGTTACTCGCTAGCGGGAGGCAAAGAGACCCAGTACTTC.

This chain uses TRBV7-9 with TRBJ1-1; D is undetermined. Germline loops: CDR1 SEHNR, CDR2 FQNEAQ (reference sequence). CDR3 size: 15 residues. The V end was cut by 0 bases, the J end by 1 base, with 9 bases between. The CDR3 DNA reads TGTGCCAGCAGCTTAGCGCGGGGAACGAACACTGAAGCTTTCTTT. Its protein product is CASSLARGTNTEAFF.

The chain joins TRBV30 to TRBJ1-2; D ambiguous. The CDR3 consists of 13 residues. Trimming cost V 8 bases and J 2 bases, with 15 bases left between them. CDR1 and CDR2 (germline): GTSNPN, SVGIG (reference sequence). CDR3 nucleotides: TGTGCCGGAAACCCTGGACGGAACTATGGCTACACCTTC. It yields the protein CAGNPGRNYGYTF.

The J gene is TRBJ2-1, the V gene TRBV5-1, with 10 bases matching TRBD2. Germline CDR1 is SGHRS and CDR2 is YFSETQ. The CDR3 runs 15 residues. The V segment lost 0 bases and the J segment 9 bases; nucleotides outside the gene matches: 6. The CDR3 coding sequence is TGCGCCAGCAGCTTGGCTAGCGGGAGACAAGGTGAGCAGTTCTTC. The encoded protein is CASSLASGRQGEQFF.

The CDR3 spells CAWSTQGVDGYTF. The CDR3 coding sequence is TGTGCCTGGAGTACACAGGGGGTCGATGGCTACACCTTC. The J gene is TRBJ1-2, the V gene TRBV30; TRBD1 agrees at 8 bases. V dropped 2 bases and J dropped 6; count of bases not matched to a gene: 5. The CDR3 is 13 amino acids. Germline V CDR1 and CDR2: GTSNPN, SVGIG (reference sequence).

This clone was observed a handful of times. The J gene is TRBJ1-2, the V gene TRBV30; tentative D call: TRBD1 (5 bases). The CDR3 loop spans 13 amino acids. Germline V gene data show CDR1 as GTSNPN and CDR2 as SVGIG (reference sequence). Trimming removed 0 bases at V and 2 bases at J, with 7 bases between. This chain's CDR3 is CAWSVRGNYGYTF. CDR3 nucleotides: TGTGCCTGGAGTGTACGGGGGAACTATGGCTACACCTTC.

The chain has TRBV5-1 and TRBJ2-5; either TRBD1 or TRBD2 may fit D (5 bases each). Trimming removed 2 bases from V and 4 bases from J, with 15 bases in between. The V gene's germline CDR1 is SGHRS and CDR2 YFSETQ. The CDR3 consists of 15 residues. For the CDR3, the DNA is TGCGCCAGCAGCTTTACCCCCGGGACGGCAGAGACCCAGTACTTC. This codes for CASSFTPGTAETQYF.

The chain is built from TRBV7-2 and TRBJ2-1; D possibly matches TRBD1 or TRBD2 (5 bases each). This CDR3 comprises 12 residues. CDR1 SGHTA and CDR2 FQGNSA come from the germline V gene. V was trimmed by 5 bases and J by 15 bases, leaving 17 bases between them. The CDR3 DNA reads TGTGCCAGCAGCCCAAGTGGGGACCGTGGGTTCTTC. As protein: CASSPSGDRGFF.

This chain connects TRBV14 to TRBJ2-1; D is undetermined. Trimming left V 1 base short and J 9 bases short, with 7 bases between. The CDR3 spans 12 residues. Germline V gene lookup returns CDR1 SGHDN and CDR2 FVKESK. The CDR3 loop reads CASSQVYFEQFF. The DNA for the CDR3 is TGTGCCAGCAGCCAAGTCTACTTTGAGCAGTTCTTC.

The chain couples TRBV27 to TRBJ1-1; 7 bases align to TRBD1. Per the germline V gene, CDR1 is MNHEY and CDR2 is SMNVEV (reference sequence). This CDR3 region has 14 residues. V lost 3 bases to trimming and J lost 3 bases; unmatched junction nucleotides: 4. CDR3: CASSLEGAYTEAFF. CDR3 nucleotide sequence: TGTGCCAGCAGTTTGGAGGGGGCTTACACTGAAGCTTTCTTT.

The chain links TRBV2 to TRBJ2-3; tentative D call: TRBD2 (7 bases). V lost 2 bases and J 9 bases, leaving 18 bases between the germline ends. The CDR3 length is 15 residues. The V gene's germline CDR1 is SNHLY and CDR2 FYNNEI. For the CDR3, the DNA is TGTGCCAGCAGTGAACAGGGGCCGCAAGCGGGGACGCAGTATTTT. Translated: CASSEQGPQAGTQYF.

This CDR3 is CAWSWGGQSNEKLFF. The CDR3 DNA is TGTGCCTGGAGTTGGGGGGGACAGTCTAATGAAAAACTGTTTTTT. The chain links TRBV30 to TRBJ1-4; TRBD1 aligns across 7 bases. CDR3 size: 15 residues. V was clipped by 2 bases and J by 3 bases; unmatched bases: 6. Germline-derived CDR1 and CDR2 are GTSNPN and SVGIG (reference sequence).

The chain links TRBV27 to TRBJ2-5, with no clear D. CDR1 is MNHEY and CDR2 is SMNVEV in the germline V gene (reference sequence). Deletions cut 6 bases from V and 7 bases from J, with 9 bases between. The CDR3 has 11 residues. The CDR3 DNA sequence: TGTGCCAGCAGCCGGTGGGGGACCCAGTACTTC. Amino acid sequence: CASSRWGTQYF.

V gene TRBV7-2 combines with J gene TRBJ1-5; D is perhaps TRBD1 (5 bases). This CDR3 has 17 amino acids. The germline gives CDR1 SGHTA, CDR2 FQGNSA. V dropped 1 base and J dropped 0 bases, with 13 bases sitting between them. This CDR3 is CASSLGGPGFSNQPQHF. The CDR3 DNA reads as TGTGCCAGCAGCTTAGGGGGCCCAGGTTTTAGCAATCAGCCCCAGCATTTT.

The table lists this clone with a count of one. The chain is built from TRBV18 and TRBJ1-1, with TRBD1 matching over 10 bases. The germline V gene encodes CDR1 KGHSH and CDR2 LQKENI. J lost 5 bases, V lost 0 bases, and 3 bases had no gene match. This CDR3 region has 15 residues. DNA of the CDR3: TGTGCCAGCTCACCACCGGGACAGGGGCGGACTGAAGCTTTCTTT. Translating gives CASSPPGQGRTEAFF.

The rearrangement joins TRBV27 to TRBJ1-6; no clear D gene. Germline V CDR1 and CDR2: MNHEY, SMNVEV (reference sequence). With 6 bases removed from V and 4 bases from J, the gap between germline ends came to 7 bases. This CDR3 region has 13 residues. Here the CDR3 reads CASSRTYNSPLHF. CDR3 DNA sequence: TGTGCCAGCAGCCGAACTTATAATTCACCCCTCCACTTT.

The chain is built from TRBV7-9 and TRBJ1-1, with unresolved D. Germline V lookup: CDR1 SEHNR, CDR2 FQNEAQ (reference sequence). Trimming shortened V by 6 bases and J by 2 bases, and 10 bases separated the two germline ends. CDR3 length: 13 amino acids. The CDR3 DNA reads TGTGCCAGCAGTCGCCAGAGTAACACTGAAGCTTTCTTT. This encodes CASSRQSNTEAFF.

Only one count was recorded for this clone. The genes are TRBV28 and TRBJ2-7; 8 positions match TRBD1. With 8 bases clipped from V and 5 bases from J, the junction kept 5 bases outside the gene matches. Germline CDR1 reads MDHEN; CDR2 reads SYDVKM. This CDR3 spans 12 amino acids. The CDR3: CASEGQGNEQYF. In DNA form, the CDR3 reads TGTGCCAGCGAAGGACAGGGAAACGAGCAGTACTTC.

For this clone: One junction end does not reproduce the germline sequence, and a read error may be involved. The chain recombines TRBV7-7 with TRBJ1-2; 10 bases are a match to TRBD1. The CDR3 totals 16 residues. From germline, CDR1 is SSHAT and CDR2 FNYEAQ (reference sequence). CDR3 nucleotides: TGTGCTAGCAGCCCGTTGGGACAGGGGCTAGACTATGGCTACACCTTC. Its protein product is CASSPLGQGLDYGYTF.

CDR3 protein: CASSFRDRESSPLHF. As DNA, the CDR3 is TGTGCCAGCAGCTTCCGGGACAGGGAAAGTTCACCCCTCCACTTT. The chain couples TRBV7-8 to TRBJ1-6, with 9 positions matching TRBD1. This CDR3 spans 15 amino acids. The V segment lost 3 bases and the J segment 9 bases; nucleotides outside the gene matches: 6. Looked up from germline, CDR1 is SGHVS and CDR2 is FQNEAQ.

The chain recombines TRBV29-1 with TRBJ1-3; tentatively, D is TRBD1 (5 bases). CDR3 length: 14 residues. The V end lost 7 bases, the J end lost 0 bases, and 13 bases lay between the germline ends. The germline V gene has CDR1 SQVTM and CDR2 ANQGSEA. This CDR3 is CSALQEPSGNTIYF. For the CDR3, the DNA is TGCAGCGCCCTACAGGAACCCTCTGGAAACACCATATATTTT.

The chain joins TRBV5-1 to TRBJ2-6; 7 positions match TRBD1. The CDR3 covers 17 residues. Trimming cost V 0 bases and J 2 bases; bases outside gene matches: 5. Per germline, CDR1 SGHRS and CDR2 YFSETQ. The CDR3 nucleotides are TGCGCCAGCAGCTTGGTTTCCCAGGGGGCTGGGGCCAACGTCCTGACTTTC. Its translation is CASSLVSQGAGANVLTF. The full variable domain, with the rest looked up from reference TRBV5-1 and TRBJ2-6, is KAGVTQTPRYLIKTRGQQVTLSCSPISGHRSVSWYQQTPGQGLQFLFEYFSETQRNKGNFPGRFSGRQFSNSRSEMNVSTLELGDSALYLCASSLVSQGAGANVLTFGAGSRLTVL.

The chain recombines TRBV7-9 with TRBJ2-7; 13 bases map to TRBD2. CDR3 size: 15 residues. With 1 base clipped from V and 4 bases from J, the junction kept 1 base outside the gene matches. Germline CDR1 is SEHNR and CDR2 is FQNEAQ (reference sequence). CDR3 DNA: TGTGCCAGCAGCTTAGTGACTAGCGGGAGGTACGAGCAGTACTTC. Protein: CASSLVTSGRYEQYF. The full variable domain, its missing parts supplied by reference TRBV7-9 and TRBJ2-7, is DTGVSQNPRHKITKRGQNVTFRCDPISEHNRLYWYRQTLGQGPEFLTYFQNEAQLEKSRLLSDRFSAERPKGSFSTLEIQRTEQGDSAMYLCASSLVTSGRYEQYFGPGTRLTVT.

The chain has TRBV30 and TRBJ2-2; D is uncertain. The CDR3 length is 13 residues. CDR1 GTSNPN and CDR2 SVGIG come from the germline V gene (reference sequence). Trimming took 0 bases from V and 7 from J, leaving 9 bases between them. The CDR3 DNA follows: TGTGCCTGGAGTGTTGGGCGCGGCGGGGAGCTGTTTTTT. It codes for CAWSVGRGGELFF.

The J gene is TRBJ1-2, the V gene TRBV18; possible D gene TRBD1, 6 bases. Trimming left V 4 bases short and J 5 bases short, with 17 bases between. Germline CDR1 reads KGHSH; CDR2 reads LQKENI. CDR3 size: 15 residues. The CDR3: CASSQGSGAEYGYTF. For the CDR3, the DNA is TGTGCCAGCTCACAGGGGTCAGGGGCAGAATATGGCTACACCTTC.

The V gene is TRBV6-6, the J gene TRBJ2-7; weak D call: TRBD1 (6 bases). The CDR3 totals 16 residues. CDR1 MNHNY and CDR2 SVGAGI come from the germline V gene (reference sequence). Between the trimmed V and J ends, which lost 2 bases and 3 bases, there was a span of 17 bases. The CDR3 spells CASSYPTGNVGYEQYF. CDR3 nucleotides: TGTGCCAGCAGTTACCCTACAGGGAATGTTGGCTACGAGCAGTACTTC.

This clone occurred once. The chain recombines TRBV5-4 with TRBJ2-1; possibly TRBD1 for D (6 bases). Germline CDR1 SGHNT, CDR2 YYREEE (reference sequence). The V and J ends lost 3 bases and 7 bases respectively, with 11 bases between them. This CDR3 region has 13 residues. The CDR3 sequence: CASSSTGSNEQFF. The CDR3 nucleotides are TGTGCCAGCAGCTCGACAGGTTCTAATGAGCAGTTCTTC.

The CDR3 DNA reads as TGTGCCAGCAGTCATGGACAGTCGGGGTCCTACGAGCAGTACTTC. Encoded protein: CASSHGQSGSYEQYF. V and J are TRBV28 and TRBJ2-7; D perhaps matches TRBD1 (6 bases). Germline V gene sequence: CDR1 MDHEN, CDR2 SYDVKM. V dropped 5 bases and J dropped 1 base, with 15 bases sitting between them. CDR3 length: 15 amino acids.

This clone was seen just once. The chain has TRBV4-2 and TRBJ1-2; 11 positions agree with TRBD1. Germline values: CDR1 LGHNA, CDR2 YNFKEQ. The CDR3 length is 17 residues. V shed 3 bases and J 7 bases; nucleotides not matched to a gene: 13. CDR3 coding DNA: TGTGCCAGCAGCCAGGGTCCTTTAGGGACAGGGGGACTTGGCTACACCTTC. Translating gives CASSQGPLGTGGLGYTF.

The CDR3 nucleotides read TGTGCCAGCTCACCCCTCGAGGTAGCGGGAGGGCAATCCTACAATGAGCAGTTCTTC. Translating it yields CASSPLEVAGGQSYNEQFF. V is TRBV18 and J is TRBJ2-1; 11 nucleotides align to TRBD2. The trim removed 3 bases at V and 1 base at J, leaving 11 bases unmatched. Germline values: CDR1 KGHSH, CDR2 LQKENI. The CDR3 length is 19 residues.